The following is a T cell receptor (beta chain) sequence with its context. Its antigen is still unknown. This sample stems from a study of regulatory dendritic cells for organ transplantation. Libraries were prepared by immunoSEQ multiplex PCR; TCRdb keeps only in-frame clonotypes and omits some of them. Here the sample spans some 5,700 clones, around three fifths being singletons. FACS sorted CD4+ or CD8+ T cells into CD45RA+ naive and CD45RO+ memory. Broader study findings: Memory T cells were less diverse than naive, with memory CD8+ most oligoclonal.

J gave up 2 bases and V 2 bases, and 9 bases lay outside the gene matches. The CDR3 sequence is 17 residues long. CDR1 and CDR2 (germline): SGHRS, YFSETQ. The V call is TRBV5-1, the J call TRBJ2-3; 9 nucleotides agree with TRBD2. Input material: memory CD8+ T cells from blood. Subset described: CD45RO+ memory T cells. This receptor was taken from a human donor in good health. The DNA of the CDR3 is TGCGCCAGCAGCTTAGCGGGGGGTATTGCAAACACAGATACGCAGTATTTT. It specifies CASSLAGGIANTDTQYF.